The 22 T cell receptor beta chains below all came from one sample that was sequenced in a study of shared clonotypes between healthy human individuals. CD45RO-negative cells were positively selected for CCR7, leaving out terminally differentiated effector memory CD45RA+ cells. Clones were sequenced by immunoSEQ multiplex PCR, and TCRdb holds only the in-frame ones, with some missing. Here the sample spans more than 550,000 clones, about 90% being singletons. The sequenced material came from naive CD8+ T cells sorted from blood. All receptors derive from a young man in good health.

CDR3 in amino acids: CAISTGAFNQPQHF. The DNA of the CDR3 is TGTGCCATCAGTACGGGGGCCTTCAATCAGCCCCAGCATTTT. This chain links TRBV10-3 with TRBJ1-5; a weak D match, TRBD1 (6 bases). V was cut by 5 bases and J by 3 bases, with 11 bases left in between. CDR3 length: 14 residues. The V gene's germline CDR1 is ENHRY and CDR2 SYGVKD.

The chain joins TRBV7-9 to TRBJ2-7; the D gene could be TRBD1 or TRBD2 (5 bases each). Trimming stripped 7 bases from V and 2 bases from J, with 12 bases between. Germline-derived CDR1 and CDR2 are SEHNR and FQNEAQ (reference sequence). The CDR3 is 13 residues long. The CDR3 sequence is CASKGPDPYEQYF. DNA of the CDR3: TGTGCCAGCAAGGGACCGGACCCCTACGAGCAGTACTTC.

The chain uses TRBV14 and TRBJ2-7, with D possibly being TRBD1 (6 bases). The V and J ends lost 5 bases and 2 bases respectively, with 16 bases between them. CDR1 SGHDN and CDR2 FVKESK come from the germline V gene. The CDR3 runs to 15 residues. CDR3 amino acids: CASSNRDTLPYEQYF. The CDR3 DNA follows: TGTGCCAGCAGCAACCGGGACACCCTTCCCTACGAGCAGTACTTC.

The chain combines TRBV6-5 with TRBJ2-7; tentatively, D is TRBD2 (5 bases). Germline CDR1 and CDR2: MNHEY and SVGAGI. The ends were cut back, 11 bases at V and 1 base at J, with 12 bases in the middle. The length of the CDR3 is 12 residues. The CDR3 bases are TGTGCCTGCACCGGGGATTCCTACGAGCAGTACTTC. Protein: CACTGDSYEQYF.

This chain links TRBV28 with TRBJ2-5; D call uncertain. The CDR3 runs 14 residues. Germline V gives CDR1 MDHEN, CDR2 SYDVKM. Trimming cost V 5 bases and J 0 bases, with 10 bases left between them. The CDR3 is CASSEDTYQETQYF. DNA of the CDR3: TGTGCCAGCAGTGAAGATACTTACCAAGAGACCCAGTACTTC.

V gene TRBV7-8 combines with J gene TRBJ2-5; the match to TRBD2 covers 12 bases. Germline CDR1 is SGHVS and CDR2 is FQNEAQ. V shed 5 bases and J 3 bases; nucleotides not matched to a gene: 4. The CDR3 consists of 15 residues. The CDR3 here is CASSIRLAGEETQYF. The CDR3 nucleotides are TGTGCCAGCAGCATAAGACTAGCGGGAGAAGAGACCCAGTACTTC.

The chain combines TRBV7-9 with TRBJ2-1; tentatively, D is TRBD1 or TRBD2 (7 bases each). Germline V gene lookup returns CDR1 SEHNR and CDR2 FQNEAQ (reference sequence). Trimming shortened V by 4 bases and J by 4 bases, and 17 bases separated the two germline ends. This CDR3 region has 16 residues. CDR3 amino acids: CASSSRQGGNYNEQFF. The CDR3 DNA reads as TGTGCCAGCAGCTCGCGGCAGGGGGGGAATTACAATGAGCAGTTCTTC.

J is TRBJ2-7 and V is TRBV28, with D tentatively TRBD2 (5 bases). From germline, CDR1 is MDHEN and CDR2 SYDVKM. V dropped 2 bases and J dropped 4 bases, with 15 bases sitting between them. This CDR3 has 15 residues. The CDR3 coding sequence is TGTGCCAGCAGTTTAATCCGGGAAAGGGAGTACGAGCAGTACTTC. Translation: CASSLIREREYEQYF.

The V call is TRBV6-5, the J call TRBJ2-3; 7 bases line up with TRBD1. The germline gives CDR1 MNHEY, CDR2 SVGAGI. The junction had 10 bases not matched to a gene; V was cut back by 7 bases and J by 6 bases. The CDR3 is 14 residues long. CDR3 DNA sequence: TGTGCCAGCACCATTTCAGGGGGATCCGATACGCAGTATTTT. Translated: CASTISGGSDTQYF.

This clone was detected only once. Its ends do not fully match the called genes, so a read error is possible. The rearrangement uses TRBV7-9 and TRBJ2-7; 7 bases match TRBD1. Germline V lookup: CDR1 SEHNR, CDR2 FQNEAQ (reference sequence). CDR3 size: 13 residues. The CDR3, as DNA: TGTGCCAGCAGCTTGGGACAGTCTGTCCCGGAGAACTTC. Translation gives CASSLGQSVPENF. Supplemented by reference TRBV7-9 and TRBJ2-7, the full variable domain reads DTGVSQNPRHKITKRGQNVTFRCDPISEHNRLYWYRQTLGQGPEFLTYFQNEAQLEKSRLLSDRFSAERPKGSFSTLEIQRTEQGDSAMYLCASSLGQSVPENFGPGTRLTVT.

The CDR3 coding sequence is TGTGCCAGCAGTGAAGCACCAGCGGGAGTCACAGATACGCAGTATTTT. It specifies CASSEAPAGVTDTQYF. The rearrangement uses TRBV2 and TRBJ2-3; 8 bases match TRBD2. CDR3 length: 16 amino acids. Germline CDR1 reads SNHLY; CDR2 reads FYNNEI. J gave up 2 bases and V 0 bases, and 4 bases lay outside the gene matches.

The chain links TRBV7-9 to TRBJ2-1; 7 nucleotides line up with TRBD1. In germline, CDR1 is SEHNR, CDR2 FQNEAQ (reference sequence). The V gene end was trimmed by 5 bases and the J gene end by 2 bases; junction bases not matched to a gene: 9. CDR3 length: 16 residues. Written as DNA, the CDR3 is TGTGCCAGCAGCCATAGGGACAGTCGTGCCTACAATGAGCAGTTCTTC. Amino acid sequence: CASSHRDSRAYNEQFF.

This rearrangement joins TRBV19 to TRBJ2-7; 8 bases map to TRBD2. The CDR3 is 15 residues long. Germline V gives CDR1 LNHDA, CDR2 SQIVND (reference sequence). The V gene end was trimmed by 5 bases and the J gene end by 0 bases; junction bases not matched to a gene: 6. CDR3 coding DNA: TGTGCCAGTAGTCTAGGACTAGCTCCCTCCTACGAGCAGTACTTC. Protein sequence: CASSLGLAPSYEQYF. The entire variable domain, with the rest obtained from reference TRBV19 and TRBJ2-7, is as follows: DGGITQSPKYLFRKEGQNVTLSCEQNLNHDAMYWYRQDPGQGLRLIYYSQIVNDFQKGDIAEGYSVSREKKESFPLTVTSAQKNPTAFYLCASSLGLAPSYEQYFGPGTRLTVT.

This clone was found a few times. The rearrangement joins TRBV5-1 to TRBJ2-2; 9 bases agree with TRBD1. Per germline, CDR1 SGHRS and CDR2 YFSETQ. Losses at the gene ends were 4 bases for V and 10 bases for J; bases not matched to a gene: 14. The CDR3 contains 16 residues. DNA for the CDR3: TGCGCCAGCAGCGCACCAGGGACAGGGTTATATGCGGAGCTGTTTTTT. Protein product: CASSAPGTGLYAELFF.

V gene TRBV11-2 combines with J gene TRBJ1-4; D gene ambiguous. The CDR3 has 15 residues. V lost 1 base, J lost 0 bases, and 6 bases lay in between. Germline CDR1 is SGHAT and CDR2 is FQNNGV. The CDR3 is CASSLVLSTNEKLFF. Written as DNA, the CDR3 is TGTGCCAGCAGCTTAGTTCTCTCAACTAATGAAAAACTGTTTTTT.

The gene calls are TRBV14 and TRBJ2-5; TRBD1 matches 8 bases. The ends lost 1 base at V and 4 bases at J; junction bases unmatched: 5. This CDR3 comprises 15 residues. Germline V gene data show CDR1 as SGHDN and CDR2 as FVKESK. The CDR3 protein is CASSQAYGQGETQYF. The CDR3 DNA follows: TGTGCCAGCAGCCAAGCCTATGGACAGGGAGAGACCCAGTACTTC.

The chain couples TRBV7-6 to TRBJ2-7; perhaps TRBD2 as D (7 bases). Trimming removed 3 bases from V and 0 bases from J, with 12 bases in between. CDR3 length: 15 residues. Germline assignment: CDR1 SGHVS and CDR2 FNYEAQ. The CDR3 loop reads CASSFAGEGSYEQYF. Written as DNA, the CDR3 is TGTGCCAGCAGCTTCGCAGGGGAGGGCTCCTACGAGCAGTACTTC. Variable domain in full (rest from reference TRBV7-6 and TRBJ2-7): GAGVSQSPRYKVTKRGQDVALRCDPISGHVSLYWYRQALGQGPEFLTYFNYEAQQDKSGLPNDRFSAERPEGSISTLTIQRTEQRDSAMYRCASSFAGEGSYEQYFGPGTRLTVT.

J is TRBJ2-7 and V is TRBV6-5, with 10 bases identical to TRBD2. With 6 bases clipped from V and 2 bases from J, the junction kept 7 bases outside the gene matches. Germline CDR1 and CDR2: MNHEY and SVGAGI. This CDR3 contains 15 residues. The CDR3 region has the DNA TGTGCCAGCAGCACGGTAGCGGGAGGTGCCTACGAGCAGTACTTC. This codes for CASSTVAGGAYEQYF.

The chain employs TRBV19 and TRBJ2-1; TRBD2 is a possible D gene (5 bases). CDR1 and CDR2 (germline): LNHDA, SQIVND (reference sequence). Trimming shortened V by 5 bases and J by 10 bases, and 15 bases separated the two germline ends. This CDR3 contains 13 residues. This chain's CDR3 is CASSPDWTWEQFF. The CDR3 coding sequence is TGTGCCAGTAGTCCGGACTGGACCTGGGAGCAGTTCTTC.

V and J are TRBV30 and TRBJ2-3, with 7 bases aligning to TRBD1. CDR3 length: 15 residues. Germline V gene lookup returns CDR1 GTSNPN and CDR2 SVGIG (reference sequence). The ends lost 4 bases at V and 0 bases at J; junction bases unmatched: 7. The CDR3 protein is CAWTLGTASTDTQYF. CDR3 coding DNA: TGTGCCTGGACCCTGGGGACAGCTAGCACAGATACGCAGTATTTT. Full variable domain (missing parts from reference TRBV30 and TRBJ2-3): SQTIHQWPATLVQPVGSPLSLECTVEGTSNPNLYWYRQAAGRGLQLLFYSVGIGQISSEVPQNLSASRPQDRQFILSSKKLLLSDSGFYLCAWTLGTASTDTQYFGPGTRLTVL.

Turning to this clone: Other DNA sequences of this sample code for an identical CDR3. This sequence joins TRBV7-9 and TRBJ2-7; 9 bases align to TRBD1. The CDR3 loop spans 14 amino acids. The V and J ends lost 5 bases and 3 bases, in that order; junction bases with no gene match: 5. CDR1 and CDR2 (germline): SEHNR, FQNEAQ (reference sequence). CDR3 protein: CASSPGTGSYEQYF. CDR3 bases: TGTGCCAGCAGCCCAGGGACAGGGAGCTACGAGCAGTACTTC.

The chain employs TRBV5-6 and TRBJ1-1; TRBD1 matches at 10 bases. Germline CDR1 reads SGHDT; CDR2 reads YYEEEE. CDR3 length equals 14 residues. J was trimmed by 6 bases and V by 3 bases; bases with no gene match: 5. The CDR3: CASSSGTGVAEAFF. CDR3 in DNA: TGTGCCAGCAGCTCCGGGACAGGGGTGGCTGAAGCTTTCTTT.